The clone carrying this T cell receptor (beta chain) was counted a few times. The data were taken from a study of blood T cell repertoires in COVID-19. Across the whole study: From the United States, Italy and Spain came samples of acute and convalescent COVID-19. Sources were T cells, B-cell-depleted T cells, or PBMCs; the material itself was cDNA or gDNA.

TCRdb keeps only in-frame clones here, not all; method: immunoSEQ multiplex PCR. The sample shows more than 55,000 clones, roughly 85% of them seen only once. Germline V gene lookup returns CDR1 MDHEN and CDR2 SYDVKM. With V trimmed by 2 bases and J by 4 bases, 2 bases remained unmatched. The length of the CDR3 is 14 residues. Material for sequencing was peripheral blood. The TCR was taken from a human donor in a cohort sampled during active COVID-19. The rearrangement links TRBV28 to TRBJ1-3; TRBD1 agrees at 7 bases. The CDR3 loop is CASSLDRVGNTIYF. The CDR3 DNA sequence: TGTGCCAGCAGTTTAGACAGGGTGGGAAACACCATATATTTT.